This T cell receptor (beta chain) appears in the sequencing data of a study of PD-1 blockade in mismatch repair-deficient tumors. Points from the study as a whole: After pembrolizumab, tumor-resident clones rose rapidly, then generally contracted before radiologic responses.

In regard to this clone: Antigen unknown.

A few pembrolizumab responders had their TCRs sequenced. Germline V gives CDR1 ENHRY, CDR2 SYGVKD. There are 12 residues in the CDR3. Trimming took 3 bases from V and 5 from J, leaving 7 bases between them. The repertoire was sequenced with immunoSEQ multiplex PCR; TCRdb's copy has only in-frame clones and lacks some. This sample carries 35,000 to 40,000 clones, 70% to 80% of them seen once, and the ten largest clones take over 20%. This clonotype originated in an adult with mismatch repair-deficient cancer. Sample: peripheral blood, taken 4 weeks after starting pembrolizumab. The chain uses TRBV10-3 and TRBJ1-2, with D unclear. The DNA for the CDR3 is TGTGCCATCAGTGATCGGCAGTATGGCTACACCTTC. Translation: CAISDRQYGYTF.